This T cell receptor (beta chain) comes out of a study of T cells in Graves' hyperthyroidism and ophthalmopathy. Study as a whole: Blood from the periphery was taken at initial diagnosis, before any treatment.

Germline V lookup: CDR1 LNHDA, CDR2 SQIVND (reference sequence). V was clipped by 5 bases and J by 1 base, with 11 bases between them. CDR3 length: 14 amino acids. Aged 18 to 65, the patients had hyperthyroidism that was newly diagnosed and had lasted under 2 months. Progressors' blood was drawn at hyperthyroidism diagnosis, before ophthalmopathy symptoms. An approximately 9.8 ml volume of fresh peripheral blood provided the PBMCs. Using RNA transcripts as the source, TCR beta CDR3 regions were amplified. In the first-round RT-PCR of the TCR CDR3, the HTBI primer set was used. Each CDR3 protein gets one entry after TCRdb re-called the multiplex PCR reads with MiXCR. The sample consists of fewer than 300,000 distinct CDR3 sequences, less than 30% of them appearing once.

The sequencing input was blood. The chain employs TRBV19 and TRBJ1-1; D not resolved. The TCR comes from a man between 40 and 49 years old with Graves' hyperthyroidism that later progressed to Graves' ophthalmopathy. CDR3 sequence (DNA): TGTGCCAGTAGTCCGACGGGCGCGAACACTGAAGCTTTCTTT. It encodes CASSPTGANTEAFF.